This is a list of T cell receptor beta chains from one sample in a study of shared clonotypes between healthy human individuals. Method: immunoSEQ multiplex PCR; TCRdb's copy keeps in-frame clones and lacks some. The sample has around 1.6 million clones; nearly 99% are singletons. Source material: naive CD4+ T cells sorted from blood. Receptors were obtained from a man aged 25-40 years in good health. CDR3s include the opening cysteine and the closing phenylalanine or tryptophan.

cdr3_aa: CASSLDGRSNTEAFF; v_call: TRBV5-1; cdr3_length: 15
cdr3_aa: CASSLPDWANEQFF; v_call: TRBV5-1; cdr3_length: 14
cdr3_aa: CASSIGQGNGDEQFF; v_call: TRBV19; cdr3_length: 15
cdr3_aa: CASTRGLAGNTGELFF; v_call: TRBV2; cdr3_length: 16
cdr3_aa: CAISESGPTEAFF; v_call: TRBV10-3; cdr3_length: 13
cdr3_aa: CASSLGKGRQETQYF; v_call: TRBV7-3; cdr3_length: 15
cdr3_aa: CASSLPSGTTDTQYF; v_call: TRBV5-1; cdr3_length: 15
cdr3_aa: CASSLGDRGHEKLFF; v_call: TRBV7-9; cdr3_length: 15
cdr3_aa: CASSFTSTGLAGDNEQFF; v_call: TRBV7-6; cdr3_length: 18
cdr3_aa: CASSPDRGNQPQHF; v_call: TRBV6-1; cdr3_length: 14
cdr3_aa: CASSMRNHNYGYTF; v_call: TRBV19; cdr3_length: 14
cdr3_aa: CSAGGAYEQYF; v_call: TRBV20-1; cdr3_length: 11
cdr3_aa: CASSQVAEQFF; v_call: TRBV14; cdr3_length: 11
cdr3_aa: CASSGLGQAYEQYF; v_call: TRBV7-8; cdr3_length: 14
cdr3_aa: CASSLPGQGNYGYTF; v_call: TRBV5-6; cdr3_length: 15
cdr3_aa: CASSLEDPGYDEQFF; v_call: TRBV5-1; cdr3_length: 15
cdr3_aa: CASSLNQGYYGYTF; v_call: TRBV28; cdr3_length: 14
cdr3_aa: CASSVRGDGEAFF; v_call: TRBV2; cdr3_length: 13
cdr3_aa: CASSVVAANTEAFF; v_call: TRBV9; cdr3_length: 14
cdr3_aa: CASSSPRAPWQYF; v_call: TRBV5-4; cdr3_length: 13
cdr3_aa: CAASRWETDTQYF; v_call: TRBV27; cdr3_length: 13
cdr3_aa: CASGLVPGPYNEQFF; v_call: TRBV12-5; cdr3_length: 15